The text below deals with one TCR beta chain. Its specificity is unknown. Trimming took 4 bases from V and 2 from J, leaving 13 bases between them. This CDR3 is 14 amino acids long. CDR1 is SGDLS and CDR2 is YYNGEE in the germline V gene. Stated treatment: roughly 18 received Ad26.COV2.S at low or high dose, single or two shots; 5 received placebo; per-sample allocation not given. Specimens were obtained on day 63 following the first vaccine or placebo injection. The donor's status was that of an adult aged 18-55 years in Boston. Data came from immunoSEQ multiplex PCR; TCRdb stores just in-frame clones and leaves some out. The table records around 300,000 clones, around 89% of them present only once. The record originates from a study of Ad26.COV2.S vaccination and SARS-CoV-2 variants. Across the whole study: Ad26.COV2.S arm of COV1001 included the donor. Dosing was one shot or two shots 56 days apart. Study findings and constraints: In vaccinated individuals, spike-specific CD8+ and CD4+ T cell responses reportedly displayed substantial breadth.

The rearrangement uses TRBV9 and TRBJ2-7; no firm D call. This sequence originates from a person aged 18 to 65 who received the Ad26.COV2.S COVID-19 vaccine or a placebo. The starting material was peripheral blood, obtained in a trial of Ad26.COV2.S vaccine versus placebo. CDR3 sequence reads: CASSPPSKTYEQYF. CDR3 nucleotides: TGTGCCAGCAGCCCCCCGTCAAAAACCTACGAGCAGTACTTC.